What follows are 16 T cell receptor beta chains derived from one specimen sequenced in a study of CD8 T cells in ankylosing spondylitis. TCRdb recomputed calls from the 5' RACE reads with MiXCR, one row per CDR3 protein. The sample carries under 130,000 distinct CDR3 sequences, 24% recorded once. Material: synovial fluid, either unsorted or a sorted T cell fraction (not recorded which). The receptors originated from a male donor with ankylosing spondylitis.

This sequence joins TRBV3-1 and TRBJ1-6, with 8 bases aligning to TRBD1. V was clipped by 1 base and J by 6 bases; unmatched bases: 2. This CDR3 region has 15 residues. Germline CDR1 LGHDT, CDR2 YNNKEL (reference sequence). The CDR3 DNA reads as TGTGCCAGCAGCCAAGTAACAGGGGGTAATTCACCCCTCCACTTT. Its protein product is CASSQVTGGNSPLHF. The variable domain in full, with the rest retrieved from reference TRBV3-1 and TRBJ1-6, is DTAVSQTPKYLVTQMGNDKSIKCEQNLGHDTMYWYKQDSKKFLKIMFSYNNKELIINETVPNRFSPKSPDKAHLNLHINSLELGDSAVYFCASSQVTGGNSPLHFGNGTRLTVT.

As DNA, the CDR3 is TGTGCCAGCAGCCAAGCTCTACACTCCTACGAGCAGTACTTC. This codes for CASSQALHSYEQYF. This rearrangement joins TRBV14 to TRBJ2-7; no clear D. The CDR3 totals 14 residues. Germline CDR1 and CDR2: SGHDN and FVKESK. V was cut by 1 base and J by 0 bases, with 7 bases left in between.

This chain uses TRBV6-1 with TRBJ1-2; D is possibly TRBD1 (6 bases). CDR3 size: 14 residues. The germline CDR1 and CDR2 sequences are MNHNS and SASEGT. The ends were cut back, 3 bases at V and 3 bases at J, with 11 bases in the middle. CDR3 nucleotide sequence: TGTGCCAGCAGTGATCGGGGGGCAGACTATGGCTACACCTTC. It is translated as CASSDRGADYGYTF.

Only a few counts were recorded for this clonotype. This rearrangement joins TRBV25-1 to TRBJ2-1; weak D call: TRBD1 (6 bases). This CDR3 region has 15 residues. In germline, CDR1 is MGHDK, CDR2 SYGVNS. With 5 bases removed from V and 10 bases from J, the gap between germline ends came to 21 bases. Here the CDR3 DNA reads TGTGCCAGCAGTCTCCCCGGGACACAAGCATCGGAGCAGTTCTTC. This gives the protein CASSLPGTQASEQFF.

The table lists this clonotype with a few counts. The rearrangement joins TRBV20-1 to TRBJ2-3, with a tentative D call TRBD1 (5 bases). This CDR3 has 14 residues. The V gene lost 6 bases and the J gene lost 0 bases, with 13 bases spanning the gap. Germline V lookup: CDR1 DFQATT, CDR2 SNEGSKA (reference sequence). DNA of the CDR3: TGCAGTGCGAACGGACACCCCAGCACAGATACGCAGTATTTT. This gives the protein CSANGHPSTDTQYF.

This clonotype occurred a few times. This chain joins TRBV30 and TRBJ1-4; D is unclear. V was clipped by 2 bases and J by 8 bases, with 12 bases between them. Germline V CDR1 and CDR2: GTSNPN, SVGIG (reference sequence). The CDR3 has 13 amino acids. CDR3 DNA sequence: TGTGCCTGGAGTACCCAGGACGCGGAAAAACTGTTTTTT. Translated, it gives CAWSTQDAEKLFF.

V and J are TRBV15 and TRBJ2-1; possible D gene TRBD2, 5 bases. Germline assignment: CDR1 LNHNV and CDR2 YYDKDF (reference sequence). Trimming shortened V by 0 bases and J by 4 bases, and 13 bases separated the two germline ends. This CDR3 has 16 amino acids. CDR3 DNA sequence: TGTGCCACCAGCAGAGATCTCAGCGGTTATTACAATGAGCAGTTCTTC. Translated, it gives CATSRDLSGYYNEQFF.

The chain carries TRBV15 and TRBJ1-1, with 8 bases that match TRBD1. V was clipped by 5 bases and J by 3 bases; unmatched bases: 2. CDR1 LNHNV and CDR2 YYDKDF come from the germline V gene (reference sequence). The CDR3 is 13 residues long. The CDR3 region is CATSAQGDTEAFF. The CDR3 DNA is TGTGCCACCAGCGCACAGGGGGACACTGAAGCTTTCTTT.

This clonotype has a count of ten or more. V usage is TRBV29-1 and J usage is TRBJ1-2; 7 bases fit TRBD1. V gave up 4 bases and J gave up 4 bases; unmatched junction bases: 9. Per germline, CDR1 SQVTM and CDR2 ANQGSEA. The CDR3 runs 14 residues. The CDR3 sequence is CSVGKGGSGYGYTF. The CDR3 coding sequence is TGCAGCGTTGGGAAAGGGGGCTCGGGCTATGGCTACACCTTC. Combining the CDR3 with reference TRBV29-1 and TRBJ1-2 gives the whole variable domain SAVISQKPSRDICQRGTSLTIQCQVDSQVTMMFWYRQQPGQSLTLIATANQGSEATYESGFVIDKFPISRPNLTFSTLTVSNMSPEDSSIYLCSVGKGGSGYGYTFGSGTRLTVV.

There are a few counts of this clonotype. V usage is TRBV18 and J usage is TRBJ2-1; 9 nucleotides match TRBD2. The CDR3 consists of 14 residues. Germline V lookup: CDR1 KGHSH, CDR2 LQKENI. V lost 6 bases, J lost 3 bases, and 3 bases stayed unmatched. The DNA for the CDR3 is TGTGCCAGCTCGTTAGCGGGAGACTACAATGAGCAGTTCTTC. Its translation: CASSLAGDYNEQFF.

The chain links TRBV7-9 to TRBJ1-1; D remains ambiguous. The CDR3 consists of 12 residues. Trimming took 1 base from V and 7 from J, leaving 7 bases between them. Per the germline V gene, CDR1 is SEHNR and CDR2 is FQNEAQ (reference sequence). Here the CDR3 DNA reads TGTGCCAGCAGCTTAGAAGCCCTTGAAGCTTTCTTT. Its translation is CASSLEALEAFF. Variable domain in full (rest from reference TRBV7-9 and TRBJ1-1): DTGVSQNPRHKITKRGQNVTFRCDPISEHNRLYWYRQTLGQGPEFLTYFQNEAQLEKSRLLSDRFSAERPKGSFSTLEIQRTEQGDSAMYLCASSLEALEAFFGQGTRLTVV.

In this sample, this clonotype turned up a few times. V and J are TRBV11-2 and TRBJ1-1; 7 bases map to TRBD1. Looked up from germline, CDR1 is SGHAT and CDR2 is FQNNGV. Germline trimming cut 3 bases from V and 3 bases from J; bases unmatched to any gene: 25. The CDR3 consists of 21 residues. This CDR3 is CASSFRTWRTGALIGDTEAFF. DNA of the CDR3: TGTGCCAGCAGCTTCAGGACATGGCGGACAGGAGCATTAATCGGGGACACTGAAGCTTTCTTT. The variable domain in full, completed from reference TRBV11-2 and TRBJ1-1, reads EAGVAQSPRYKIIEKRQSVAFWCNPISGHATLYWYQQILGQGPKLLIQFQNNGVVDDSQLPKDRFSAERLKGVDSTLKIQPAKLEDSAVYLCASSFRTWRTGALIGDTEAFFGQGTRLTVV.

The sample holds a few counts of this clonotype. The chain links TRBV5-5 to TRBJ2-1, with TRBD1 matching 10 bases. The CDR3 consists of 14 residues. V shed 3 bases, J shed 7 bases, and the junction held 4 bases outside the gene matches. Germline V lookup: CDR1 SGHKS, CDR2 YYEKEE (reference sequence). The CDR3 coding sequence is TGTGCCAGCAGCTCGCGGACAGGGGGAAATGAGCAGTTCTTC. Protein sequence: CASSSRTGGNEQFF.

This clonotype was seen only a few times. This chain connects TRBV7-9 to TRBJ1-2; 7 nucleotides match TRBD1. The CDR3 length is 13 residues. J lost 7 bases, V lost 4 bases, and 6 bases had no gene match. Germline CDR1 SEHNR, CDR2 FQNEAQ (reference sequence). The CDR3 protein is CASSSDRVGGYTF. The DNA of the CDR3 is TGTGCCAGCAGCTCCGACAGGGTGGGTGGCTACACCTTC.

This clonotype was seen more than once but under ten times. The chain combines TRBV5-1 with TRBJ1-4; D is ambiguous. The CDR3 sequence is 15 residues long. Looked up from germline, CDR1 is SGHRS and CDR2 is YFSETQ. Trimming left V 4 bases short and J 0 bases short, with 10 bases between. CDR3 residues: CASSRGSSTNEKLFF. The CDR3 coding sequence is TGCGCCAGCAGCCGGGGATCCTCAACTAATGAAAAACTGTTTTTT.

This chain's CDR3 is CASPRGRDSDTQYF. For the CDR3, the DNA is TGTGCCAGCCCGAGAGGGAGGGACTCAGATACGCAGTATTTT. V is TRBV2 and J is TRBJ2-3, with 7 bases fitting TRBD2. V was pared by 8 bases and J by 4 bases, with 9 bases of the junction left unmatched. This CDR3 is built from 14 residues. Germline CDR1 reads SNHLY; CDR2 reads FYNNEI. The variable domain in full, with the rest retrieved from reference TRBV2 and TRBJ2-3, is EPEVTQTPSHQVTQMGQEVILRCVPISNHLYFYWYRQILGQKVEFLVSFYNNEISEKSEIFDDQFSVERPDGSNFTLKIRSTKLEDSAMYFCASPRGRDSDTQYFGPGTRLTVL.